Following are 18 T cell receptor beta chains from one sample sequenced in a study of blood T cell repertoires in COVID-19 (dated by TCRdb to the early 2020s). Libraries were made using the immunoSEQ multiplex PCR assay. TCRdb limited this immuneACCESS table to in-frame rearrangements with V and J called. A share of clones is missing; checked studies link under half to unresolved V genes, and the rest is unexplained. Across this sample there are around 50,000 clones, with about 87% seen only once. The top ten clonotypes cover 6.5% of the sample. The sequencing sample was made of peripheral blood. The receptors here all came from an older woman with COVID-19, enrolled during active disease.

Written as DNA, the CDR3 is TGTGCCACCAGCAGAGGAGACTCCGTAAGCACAGATACGCAGTATTTT. Amino acid sequence: CATSRGDSVSTDTQYF. The rearrangement uses TRBV15 and TRBJ2-3; D is undetermined. V lost 1 base, J lost 0 bases, and 11 bases lay in between. The CDR3 runs to 16 residues. Germline loops: CDR1 LNHNV, CDR2 YYDKDF (reference sequence).

This clone was observed once. This chain connects TRBV2 to TRBJ1-5; D possibly corresponds to TRBD1 (6 bases). The length of the CDR3 is 16 residues. The germline V gene has CDR1 SNHLY and CDR2 FYNNEI. Deletions cut 8 bases from V and 3 bases from J, with 20 bases between. The CDR3 region is CASARPTPGHNQPQHF. CDR3 in DNA: TGTGCCAGCGCCCGCCCAACTCCGGGACACAATCAGCCCCAGCATTTT.

This clone was seen only a few times. The V and J genes are TRBV19 and TRBJ1-1; 10 nucleotides match TRBD1. The CDR3 loop spans 15 amino acids. CDR1 is LNHDA and CDR2 is SQIVND in the germline V gene (reference sequence). The J segment lost 7 bases and the V segment lost 4 bases, leaving 9 bases of the junction unmatched. The CDR3 spells CASSRGQGRRFEAFF. The CDR3 nucleotides are TGTGCCAGTAGTAGGGGACAGGGGAGGAGGTTTGAAGCTTTCTTT.

This clone was observed once. The chain joins TRBV6-5 to TRBJ1-5, with TRBD1 identical over 9 bases. In germline, CDR1 is MNHEY, CDR2 SVGAGI. J lost 1 base, V lost 11 bases, and 6 bases had no gene match. This CDR3 has 14 residues. Here the CDR3 reads CAGSGQGSNQPQHF. CDR3 coding DNA: TGTGCCGGATCGGGACAGGGAAGCAATCAGCCCCAGCATTTT.

This chain joins TRBV19 and TRBJ2-2; 7 bases align to TRBD2. Germline values: CDR1 LNHDA, CDR2 SQIVND (reference sequence). The CDR3 is 15 residues long. V gave up 4 bases and J gave up 5 bases; unmatched junction bases: 7. The CDR3 here is CASSTSGGGTGELFF. The DNA for the CDR3 is TGTGCCAGTAGTACCTCCGGGGGAGGGACCGGGGAGCTGTTTTTT.

The V call is TRBV6-5, the J call TRBJ1-2; maybe TRBD1 (5 bases). The V end lost 8 bases, the J end lost 7 bases, and 17 bases lay between the germline ends. Germline CDR1 is MNHEY and CDR2 is SVGAGI. The CDR3 spans 13 residues. DNA for the CDR3: TGTGCCAGCCATGCAGGGATTTCTGCTGGCTACACCTTC. Translating gives CASHAGISAGYTF.

The genes are TRBV28 and TRBJ2-1; 7 nucleotides align to TRBD1. V trimming: 5 bases; J trimming: 1 base; junction bases outside the gene matches: 8. The germline V gene encodes CDR1 MDHEN and CDR2 SYDVKM. CDR3 size: 16 residues. This CDR3 reads CASSQTGVGSYNEQFF. The CDR3 DNA sequence: TGTGCCAGCAGTCAAACAGGGGTGGGGTCCTACAATGAGCAGTTCTTC.

V usage is TRBV29-1 and J usage is TRBJ2-7; TRBD1 aligns across 9 bases. Germline values: CDR1 SQVTM, CDR2 ANQGSEA. The junction had 3 bases not matched to a gene; V was cut back by 1 base and J by 5 bases. The CDR3 covers 13 residues. CDR3: CSVEGQGGNEQYF. The CDR3 DNA reads as TGCAGCGTTGAAGGACAGGGGGGCAACGAGCAGTACTTC.

V is TRBV28 and J is TRBJ1-2; tentatively, D is TRBD1 (5 bases). This CDR3 has 14 amino acids. Germline CDR1 is MDHEN and CDR2 is SYDVKM. The V and J ends lost 4 bases and 4 bases respectively, with 13 bases between them. CDR3 sequence: CASSSRVRGYGYTF. As DNA, the CDR3 is TGTGCCAGCAGTTCCAGGGTTCGTGGCTATGGCTACACCTTC.

J is TRBJ1-2 and V is TRBV29-1; D gene ambiguous. Germline CDR1 reads SQVTM; CDR2 reads ANQGSEA. With 0 bases removed from V and 2 bases from J, the gap between germline ends came to 7 bases. This CDR3 region has 13 residues. CDR3 sequence: CSVEEARNYGYTF. The CDR3 DNA reads as TGCAGCGTTGAAGAGGCCAGGAACTATGGCTACACCTTC.

The CDR3 nucleotides read TGTGCCAGCAGTGACAGGGGTTTAGAGACCCAGTACTTC. It specifies CASSDRGLETQYF. The genes are TRBV2 and TRBJ2-5; D is perhaps TRBD1 (6 bases). Germline values: CDR1 SNHLY, CDR2 FYNNEI. V lost 3 bases, J lost 4 bases, and 9 bases lay in between. The CDR3 runs 13 residues.

The gene calls are TRBV11-2 and TRBJ2-3, with 8 bases identical to TRBD2. The CDR3 loop spans 18 amino acids. Trimming cost V 5 bases and J 1 base; bases outside gene matches: 14. CDR1 is SGHAT, CDR2 FQNNGV, per germline. The CDR3 coding sequence is TGTGCCAGCAGCACCGACCGCCACCTAGCGGGCGGCACAGATACGCAGTATTTT. As protein: CASSTDRHLAGGTDTQYF.

The chain carries TRBV6-5 and TRBJ2-1, with 7 nucleotides matching TRBD2. The CDR3 has 14 amino acids. Germline assignment: CDR1 MNHEY and CDR2 SVGAGI. The J segment lost 5 bases and the V segment lost 3 bases, leaving 4 bases of the junction unmatched. This chain's CDR3 is CASSYGTINNEQFF. The CDR3 bases are TGTGCCAGCAGTTATGGGACTATTAACAATGAGCAGTTCTTC.

This chain connects TRBV6-5 to TRBJ1-2; 8 positions match TRBD1. Germline values: CDR1 MNHEY, CDR2 SVGAGI. There are 16 residues in the CDR3. V dropped 2 bases and J dropped 4; count of bases not matched to a gene: 9. The CDR3, as DNA: TGTGCCAGCAGTTACCTAGGACAGGGAGTACTCTATGGCTACACCTTC. It yields the protein CASSYLGQGVLYGYTF.

Comment on this clone: Other nucleotide sequences from this sample produce the same CDR3. The rearrangement links TRBV27 to TRBJ1-2; weak D call: TRBD1 (5 bases). This CDR3 region has 14 residues. V was cut by 0 bases and J by 2 bases, with 7 bases left in between. CDR1 is MNHEY and CDR2 is SMNVEV in the germline V gene (reference sequence). CDR3 coding DNA: TGTGCCAGCAGTTTATCATCAGGGAACTATGGCTACACCTTC. It yields the protein CASSLSSGNYGYTF.

This clone appeared a single time. The chain recombines TRBV5-8 with TRBJ2-5; 12 bases match TRBD2. Germline trimming cut 2 bases from V and 9 bases from J; bases unmatched to any gene: 8. The CDR3 has 15 amino acids. The germline CDR1 and CDR2 sequences are SGHTS and YDEGEE. CDR3 sequence reads: CASSLRLAGAEAQYF. The CDR3 coding sequence is TGTGCCAGCAGCTTACGACTAGCGGGAGCCGAGGCCCAGTACTTC.

The chain carries TRBV4-1 and TRBJ2-4; maybe TRBD2 (6 bases). V shed 3 bases and J shed 6 bases, with 18 bases lying between them. Germline V gives CDR1 MGHRA, CDR2 YSYEKL. The CDR3 is made up of 16 amino acids. For the CDR3, the DNA is TGCGCCAGCAGCCAGTCATCGTCCGGCGGGGCAAACATTCAGTACTTC. Protein product: CASSQSSSGGANIQYF.

The V call is TRBV28, the J call TRBJ2-1, with 9 bases fitting TRBD2. Per germline, CDR1 MDHEN and CDR2 SYDVKM. V shed 6 bases and J 2 bases; nucleotides not matched to a gene: 5. This CDR3 has 15 residues. Here the CDR3 DNA reads TGTGCCAGCAGCCCGGGACTAGCTGCCTACAATGAGCAGTTCTTC. It specifies CASSPGLAAYNEQFF.